This T cell receptor (beta chain) was captured in a study of T cell responses to AZD1222 COVID-19 vaccine. As regards this clone: Its matching antigen is unknown.

Trimming took off 0 bases at V and 4 bases at J, with 7 bases between the two ends. The CDR3 loop spans 13 amino acids. Germline CDR1 reads SGHNT; CDR2 reads YYREEE (reference sequence). The study, taken as a whole, reports: Nearly half of the spike-specific TCRs reportedly recognize variant regions that carry no mutations.

Libraries were prepared by immunoSEQ multiplex PCR; TCRdb keeps only in-frame clonotypes and omits some of them. The sample holds around 150,000 clones, about 87% seen once. Sequences were derived from peripheral blood, sampled on day 0 of MenACWY control vaccination. This sequence joins TRBV5-4 and TRBJ1-2; D unresolved. This TCR derives from an adult in good health. CDR3 sequence: CASSLDTGYGYTF. CDR3 nucleotides: TGTGCCAGCAGCTTGGACACGGGCTATGGCTACACCTTC.